This T cell receptor (beta chain) was observed in a study of shared clonotypes between healthy human individuals. V lost 3 bases to trimming and J lost 4 bases, with 3 bases between them. Germline CDR1 reads SNHLY; CDR2 reads FYNNEI. The CDR3 runs 11 residues. Every immunoSEQ plate was one replicate of a subset's evenly spread DNA. The data were produced by immunoSEQ multiplex PCR, yet TCRdb's version contains in-frame clones alone and is incomplete. Seen here are hundreds of thousands of clones, about 78% observed once, and the top ten hold approximately 1.8%. Of note for this clone: What it recognizes is unknown.

Points from the study as a whole: Sampling involved blood alone; tissue repertoires likely differ. Having only a few donors restricted how much genetic and exposure-history diversity was captured. For naive CD4 cells, 4% to 5% of clonotypes were shared across a few donors.

Sequences were obtained from memory CD4+ T cells sorted from blood. Subset meaning: CD45RA-negative fraction. This receptor was taken from a woman in her thirties in good health. The chain couples TRBV2 to TRBJ1-2; D is unresolved. In DNA, the CDR3 is TGTGCCAGCAGTGAGCGCTATGGCTACACCTTC. Its translation is CASSERYGYTF.